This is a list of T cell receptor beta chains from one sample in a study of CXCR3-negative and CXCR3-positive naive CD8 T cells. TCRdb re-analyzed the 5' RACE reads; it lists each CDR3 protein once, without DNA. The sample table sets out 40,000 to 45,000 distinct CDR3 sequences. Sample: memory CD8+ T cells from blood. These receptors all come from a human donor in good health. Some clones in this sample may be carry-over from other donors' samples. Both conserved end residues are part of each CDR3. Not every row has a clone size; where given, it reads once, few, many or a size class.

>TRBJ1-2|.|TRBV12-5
CASAPPDRDNYGYTF
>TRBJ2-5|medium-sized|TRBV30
CAWRKFPLGQGGETQYF
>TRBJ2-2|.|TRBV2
CASAKGVTGELFF
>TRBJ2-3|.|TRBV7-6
CASSLEFFRGPGTDTQYF
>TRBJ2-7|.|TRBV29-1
CSVAGLAGFYEQYF
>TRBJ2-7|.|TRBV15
CATSRDRGRYEQYF
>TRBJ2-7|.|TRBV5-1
CASSFSDSSYEQYF
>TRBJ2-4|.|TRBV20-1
CSAQRTLAKNIRYF
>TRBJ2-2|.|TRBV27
CASNARGGELFF
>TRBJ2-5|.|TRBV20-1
CSAREVGTTRDQYF
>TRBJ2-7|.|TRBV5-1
CASSAQTGDYEQYF
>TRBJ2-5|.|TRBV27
CASSLRAGEETQYF
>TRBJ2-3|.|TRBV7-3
CASSFEDTDTQYF
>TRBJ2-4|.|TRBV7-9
CASSFRDAKNIQYF
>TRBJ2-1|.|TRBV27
CASSDGPYNEQFF
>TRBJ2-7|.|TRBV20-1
CSARDLGQGSYEQYF
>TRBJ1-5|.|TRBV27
CASSLIGGYQPQHF
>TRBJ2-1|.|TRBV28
CASSHTSGNEQFF
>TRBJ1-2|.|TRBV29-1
CSVDLPPQGASGIYGYTF
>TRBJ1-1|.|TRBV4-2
CASSQGLGGVNTEAFF
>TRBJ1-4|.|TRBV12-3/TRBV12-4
CASSSRQGGEKLFF
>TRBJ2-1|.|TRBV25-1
CASSVGLADYNEQFF
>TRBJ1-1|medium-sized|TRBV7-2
CASSLTGAANTEAFF
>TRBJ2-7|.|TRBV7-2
CASSLGGIEQYF